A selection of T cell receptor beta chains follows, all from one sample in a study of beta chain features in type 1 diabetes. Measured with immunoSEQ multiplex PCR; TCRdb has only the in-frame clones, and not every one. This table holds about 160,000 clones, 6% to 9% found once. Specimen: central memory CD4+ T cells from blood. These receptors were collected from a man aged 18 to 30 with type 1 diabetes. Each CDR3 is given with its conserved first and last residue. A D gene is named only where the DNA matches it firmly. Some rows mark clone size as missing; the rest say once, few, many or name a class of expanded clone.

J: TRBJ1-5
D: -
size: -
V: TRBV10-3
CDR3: CASSSGDQPQHF
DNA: TGTGCCAGCAGTTCGGGGGATCAGCCCCAGCATTTT

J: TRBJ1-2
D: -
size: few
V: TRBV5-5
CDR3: CASSLRTQSGYTF
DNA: TGTGCCAGCAGCCTTAGGACTCAGTCTGGCTACACCTTC

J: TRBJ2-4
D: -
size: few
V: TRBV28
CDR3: CASSSFGIAKNIQYF
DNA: TGTGCCAGCAGCTCCTTCGGGATAGCCAAAAACATTCAGTACTTC

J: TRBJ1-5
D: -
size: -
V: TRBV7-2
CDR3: CASSEATGFINQPQHF
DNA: TGTGCCAGCAGCGAGGCGACAGGTTTTATTAATCAGCCCCAGCATTTT

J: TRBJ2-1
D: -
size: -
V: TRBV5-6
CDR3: CASSYRQDLYNEQFF
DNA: TGTGCCAGCAGCTACCGACAGGACCTCTACAATGAGCAGTTCTTC

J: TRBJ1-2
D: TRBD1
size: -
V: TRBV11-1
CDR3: CASSPAGQENYGYTF
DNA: TGTGCCAGCAGCCCTGCGGGACAGGAAAACTATGGCTACACCTTC

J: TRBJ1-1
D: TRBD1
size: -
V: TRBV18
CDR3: CASSPIQGAGNTEAFF
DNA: TGTGCCAGCTCACCAATTCAGGGGGCCGGGAACACTGAAGCTTTCTTT

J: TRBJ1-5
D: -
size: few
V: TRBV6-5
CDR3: CASRPGLYSNQPQHF
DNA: TGTGCCAGCAGGCCAGGGCTGTATAGCAATCAGCCCCAGCATTTT

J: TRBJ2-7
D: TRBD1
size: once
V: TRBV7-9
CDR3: CASSVGTGRSYGQYF
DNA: TGTGCCAGCAGCGTAGGGACAGGGAGGTCCTACGGGCAGTACTTC

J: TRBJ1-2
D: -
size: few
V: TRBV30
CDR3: CAWSVGGANYGYTF
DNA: TGTGCCTGGAGTGTAGGAGGAGCTAACTATGGCTACACCTTC

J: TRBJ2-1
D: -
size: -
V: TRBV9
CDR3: CASSVGGNTISYNEQFF
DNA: TGTGCCAGCAGCGTAGGAGGTAACACGATTTCCTACAATGAGCAGTTCTTC

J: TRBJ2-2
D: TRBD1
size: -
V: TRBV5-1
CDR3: CASSPGGTGELFF
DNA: TGCGCCAGCAGTCCAGGGGGCACCGGGGAGCTGTTTTTT

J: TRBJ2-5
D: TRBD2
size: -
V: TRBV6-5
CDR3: CASSSTSGSGETQYF
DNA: TGTGCCAGCAGTTCCACTAGCGGGAGCGGAGAGACCCAGTACTTC

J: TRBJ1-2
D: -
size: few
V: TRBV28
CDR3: CASSGTRDGYTF
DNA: TGTGCCAGCAGCGGAACCCGGGATGGCTACACCTTC

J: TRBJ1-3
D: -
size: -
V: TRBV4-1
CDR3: CASSQEERGSGNTIYF
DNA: TGCGCCAGCAGCCAAGAGGAACGGGGCTCTGGAAACACCATATATTTT

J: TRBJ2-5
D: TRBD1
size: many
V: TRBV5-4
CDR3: CASSTGQTQETQYF
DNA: TGTGCCAGCAGCACGGGACAGACCCAAGAGACCCAGTACTTC

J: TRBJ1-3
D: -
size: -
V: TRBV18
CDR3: CASSPDTAGNTIYF
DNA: TGTGCCAGCTCACCCGATACGGCTGGAAACACCATATATTTT

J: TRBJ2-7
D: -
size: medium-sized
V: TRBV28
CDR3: CASRDMTGYNEQYF
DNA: TGTGCCAGCAGGGACATGACTGGATATAACGAGCAGTACTTC

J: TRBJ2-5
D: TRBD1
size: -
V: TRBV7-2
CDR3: CASSFNRGLETQYF
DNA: TGTGCCAGCAGCTTCAACAGGGGGCTCGAGACCCAGTACTTC

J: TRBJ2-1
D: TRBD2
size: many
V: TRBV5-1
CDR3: CASSLGLAGDEQFF
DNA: TGCGCCAGCAGCCTAGGACTAGCAGGGGATGAGCAGTTCTTC

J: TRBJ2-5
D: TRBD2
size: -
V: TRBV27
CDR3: CASSSLPHSLAGVGETQYF
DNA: TGTGCCAGCAGTTCTCTCCCCCATTCGCTAGCGGGAGTGGGAGAGACCCAGTACTTC

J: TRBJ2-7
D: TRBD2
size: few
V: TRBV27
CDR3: CASSFRSGGNYEQYF
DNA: TGTGCCAGCAGTTTCAGGTCGGGAGGCAACTACGAGCAGTACTTC

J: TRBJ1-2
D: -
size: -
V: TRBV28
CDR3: CASRGSGANYGYTF
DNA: TGTGCCAGCAGGGGTTCGGGGGCTAACTATGGCTACACCTTC

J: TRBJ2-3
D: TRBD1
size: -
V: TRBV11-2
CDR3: CASSPGTADTQYF
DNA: TGTGCCAGCAGCCCAGGGACAGCCGATACGCAGTATTTT

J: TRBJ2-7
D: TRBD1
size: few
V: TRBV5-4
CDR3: CASSQDWDRYTYEQYF
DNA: TGTGCCAGCAGCCAAGATTGGGACAGGTATACCTACGAGCAGTACTTC

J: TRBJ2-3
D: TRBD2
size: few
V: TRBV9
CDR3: CASSVGTSGRTDTQYF
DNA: TGTGCCAGCAGCGTCGGGACTAGCGGTCGTACAGATACGCAGTATTTT